The sequence of this TCR beta chain was determined in a study of blood T cell repertoires in COVID-19. Repertoires were generated with immunoSEQ multiplex PCR, while TCRdb's copy carries only in-frame clones and drops some. The sample includes about 370,000 clones, around 92% of them seen just once. This CDR3 is built from 15 residues. With 1 base clipped from V and 7 bases from J, the junction kept 9 bases outside the gene matches. CDR1 and CDR2 from the germline V gene are LNHNV and YYDKDF (reference sequence). V gene TRBV15 combines with J gene TRBJ2-7; 8 bases fit TRBD2. The sample comprised peripheral blood. This sequence originates from a woman aged 30 to 39 with COVID-19, enrolled during active disease. CDR3 nucleotides: TGTGCCACCAGCAGAGCTGGGCGGGGGGCGAGGGAGCAGTACTTC. Protein sequence: CATSRAGRGAREQYF. Looking up the rest from reference TRBV15 and TRBJ2-7 gives the full variable domain: DAMVIQNPRYQVTQFGKPVTLSCSQTLNHNVMYWYQQKSSQAPKLLFHYYDKDFNNEADTPDNFQSRRPNTSFCFLDIRSPGLGDTAMYLCATSRAGRGAREQYFGPGTRLTVT.